This paragraph covers one TCR beta chain sequence. The data are from a study of blood T cell repertoires in COVID-19. Background on the study: Samples came from the United States, Italy and Spain, spanning acute and convalescent COVID-19. T cells, B-cell-depleted T cells, or PBMCs provided the cDNA or gDNA that served as material.

This CDR3 contains 16 residues. V dropped 0 bases and J dropped 6 bases, with 15 bases sitting between them. Germline V gene sequence: CDR1 SGHRS, CDR2 YFSETQ. In the original processing: Using reference gene primer amplification, nucleated cell counts were estimated. Here immunoSEQ multiplex PCR was the method, and the copy in TCRdb shows in-frame clones only, minus some. V and J calls and clone size are those listed in that table; D and trimming were worked out from the DNA. This table has fewer than 80,000 clones, more than 75% appearing once. This receptor was identified in a human donor in a cohort sampled during active COVID-19. The sequenced sample was peripheral blood. The V and J genes are TRBV5-1 and TRBJ2-2; D is perhaps TRBD2 (6 bases). This CDR3 is CASSLGARGKAGELFF. CDR3 in DNA: TGCGCCAGCAGCTTGGGAGCGCGCGGGAAAGCCGGGGAGCTGTTTTTT.